This T cell receptor beta chain was obtained from a study of T-cell reconstitution after alpha-beta-depleted transplantation in children. Study observations and caveats: Approximately two months post-transplant, alpha-beta T cells reportedly originated from several hundred expanded graft clones. Newly generated T cells supplied most T-cell counts and diversity one year post-transplant.

This clonotype showed up just a few times. What it recognizes is unknown. As it was prepared, the TCRbeta library received unique molecular identifiers. TCRdb reanalysed the PCR reads using MiXCR and keeps one entry per CDR3 protein. The sample lists under 250,000 distinct CDR3 sequences, 6.6% seen once, with roughly 6% in the top ten. CDR3 length: 16 amino acids. The J segment lost 0 bases and the V segment lost 7 bases, leaving 7 bases of the junction unmatched. Germline values: CDR1 LNHDA, CDR2 SQIVND (reference sequence). The source is a boy younger than 10 with acute lymphoblastic leukemia, due to receive a stem cell transplant. This sample comprised PBMCs, obtained before TCRalphabeta/CD19-depleted stem cell transplant. The chain joins TRBV19 to TRBJ1-5; 9 bases fit TRBD1. The CDR3 nucleotides are TGTGCCAGTACTCGGGACAGGGCCGATAGCAATCAGCCCCAGCATTTT. Protein sequence: CASTRDRADSNQPQHF.